These 4 T cell receptor beta chains share one sample of origin, sequenced in a study of control samples from healthy donors and cancer patients. Assay used: immunoSEQ multiplex PCR; TCRdb lists only in-frame clones, some missing. The sample carries tens of thousands of clones, around 89% recorded once. The sequencing sample was made of blood. Receptor source: a woman in her 70s in good health.

The CDR3 sequence is CAWSEGQTNSPLHF. The CDR3 coding sequence is TGTGCCTGGAGTGAAGGACAGACAAATTCACCCCTCCACTTT. This chain connects TRBV30 to TRBJ1-6; D is possibly TRBD1 (6 bases). V was clipped by 1 base and J by 7 bases, with 11 bases between them. The CDR3 has 14 amino acids. Germline V lookup: CDR1 GTSNPN, CDR2 SVGIG (reference sequence).

The chain carries TRBV29-1 and TRBJ1-1; a weak D match, TRBD1 (5 bases). Germline assignment: CDR1 SQVTM and CDR2 ANQGSEA. V was cut by 4 bases and J by 2 bases, with 17 bases left in between. The CDR3 loop spans 15 amino acids. CDR3 sequence reads: CSVGGSPYPNTEAFF. The CDR3 DNA sequence: TGCAGCGTTGGGGGCAGCCCCTACCCTAACACTGAAGCTTTCTTT.

The chain combines TRBV25-1 with TRBJ2-5; no firm D call. Between the trimmed V and J ends, which lost 3 bases and 7 bases, there was a span of 9 bases. The CDR3 has 12 residues. The germline gives CDR1 MGHDK, CDR2 SYGVNS. Here the CDR3 reads CASSDNWRTQYF. In DNA, the CDR3 is TGTGCCAGCAGTGACAATTGGAGGACCCAGTACTTC.

This clone showed up many times. The V call is TRBV28, the J call TRBJ1-2; D call uncertain. The V and J ends lost 5 bases and 7 bases respectively, with 17 bases between them. The CDR3 has 14 amino acids. CDR1 MDHEN and CDR2 SYDVKM come from the germline V gene. CDR3 bases: TGTGCCAGCAGTATCCCCCGCGCGCGGGGTGGCTACACCTTC. It is translated as CASSIPRARGGYTF.